The 14 T cell receptor beta chains below all came from one sample that was sequenced in a study of blood T cell repertoires in COVID-19. Clones were read by immunoSEQ multiplex PCR, and TCRdb kept only the in-frame ones, dropping some. Altogether a few hundred thousand clones are present, around 89% being singletons, with the ten largest covering about 1%. Material for sequencing was PBMCs or T cells enriched from blood (not recorded which). All receptors derive from a man aged 18 to 35 who had recovered from COVID-19.

The genes are TRBV4-3 and TRBJ2-3; 7 positions match TRBD1. Trimming took 0 bases from V and 2 from J; bases not matched to a gene: 5. The CDR3 sequence is 16 residues long. Germline V gene lookup returns CDR1 LGHNA and CDR2 YSLEER. CDR3 DNA sequence: TGCGCCAGCAGCCAAGATGAGAGGGGGCCCACAGATACGCAGTATTTT. This translates into CASSQDERGPTDTQYF.

The chain's CDR3 is CASSSPLTGYEQYF. CDR3 sequence (DNA): TGTGCCAGCAGTTCCCCTTTAACAGGGTACGAGCAGTACTTC. The chain has TRBV6-2 or TRBV6-3 and TRBJ2-7, with D tentatively TRBD1 (6 bases). The V end lost 4 bases, the J end lost 4 bases, and 14 bases lay between the germline ends. This CDR3 is 14 amino acids long. CDR1 MNHEY and CDR2 SVGEGT come from the germline V gene.

The table lists this clone with a few counts. V is TRBV10-3 and J is TRBJ2-2; TRBD2 matches at 14 bases. Trimming cost V 10 bases and J 7 bases; bases outside gene matches: 14. The CDR3 loop spans 17 amino acids. Per the germline V gene, CDR1 is ENHRY and CDR2 is SYGVKD. CDR3 loop: CATHSGTSGSLNGELFF. CDR3 coding DNA: TGTGCCACACACTCCGGGACTAGCGGGAGTTTGAACGGGGAGCTGTTTTTT.

V gene TRBV7-8 combines with J gene TRBJ2-7; D ambiguous. This CDR3 contains 12 residues. V lost 2 bases and J lost 1, with 3 bases in between. The V gene's germline CDR1 is SGHVS and CDR2 FQNEAQ. CDR3: CASSLSSYEQYF. CDR3 bases: TGTGCCAGCAGCTTATCGTCCTACGAGCAGTACTTC.

This chain joins TRBV11-2 and TRBJ2-7; D possibly corresponds to TRBD1 (6 bases). The germline V and J ends were trimmed by 3 bases and 0 bases, with 9 bases remaining between them. This CDR3 has 14 residues. From germline, CDR1 is SGHAT and CDR2 FQNNGV. CDR3 bases: TGTGCCAGCAGCTTGGGGGCGAGCTCCTACGAGCAGTACTTC. This encodes CASSLGASSYEQYF.

The genes are TRBV9 and TRBJ2-5; D possibly corresponds to TRBD2 (6 bases). This CDR3 has 13 residues. Deletions cut 0 bases from V and 5 bases from J, with 8 bases between. Germline V gene data show CDR1 as SGDLS and CDR2 as YYNGEE. The CDR3 DNA sequence: TGTGCCAGCAGCGTAGCAGGGAGGGAGACCCAGTACTTC. Translated: CASSVAGRETQYF.

This chain uses TRBV18 with TRBJ2-2; the D gene is possibly TRBD1 (6 bases). The CDR3 loop spans 15 amino acids. V was clipped by 8 bases and J by 0 bases, with 13 bases between them. Germline V gene lookup returns CDR1 KGHSH and CDR2 LQKENI. The CDR3 nucleotides read TGTGCCAGCCCCGGGACACCCGCGAACACCGGGGAGCTGTTTTTT. It yields the protein CASPGTPANTGELFF.

J is TRBJ1-5 and V is TRBV2, with 9 bases that match TRBD1. Looked up from germline, CDR1 is SNHLY and CDR2 is FYNNEI. There are 14 residues in the CDR3. Germline trimming cut 7 bases from V and 4 bases from J; bases unmatched to any gene: 5. The CDR3 DNA sequence: TGTGCCAGCACCTTCGGGACAGGGAATCAGCCCCAGCATTTT. Its protein product is CASTFGTGNQPQHF.

The chain links TRBV12-3 or TRBV12-4 to TRBJ1-3, with 9 bases matching TRBD1. The CDR3 has 13 amino acids. V dropped 8 bases and J dropped 2; count of bases not matched to a gene: 1. CDR3 bases: TGTGCCAGCGACAGGGGGGCTGGAAACACCATATATTTT. This gives the protein CASDRGAGNTIYF.

As DNA, the CDR3 is TGTGCCAGCAGCCGACCAGGACAGGGTGACCAGCCCCAGCATTTT. Amino acids: CASSRPGQGDQPQHF. This chain uses TRBV7-8 with TRBJ1-5; 8 positions agree with TRBD1. Germline values: CDR1 SGHVS, CDR2 FQNEAQ. V dropped 5 bases and J dropped 7; count of bases not matched to a gene: 10. CDR3 size: 15 residues. Full variable domain (outside the CDR3, taken from reference TRBV7-8 and TRBJ1-5): GAGVSQSPRYKVAKRGQDVALRCDPISGHVSLFWYQQALGQGPEFLTYFQNEAQLDKSGLPSDRFFAERPEGSVSTLKIQRTQQEDSAVYLCASSRPGQGDQPQHFGDGTRLSIL.

This clone was detected only a few times. The rearrangement joins TRBV12-3 or TRBV12-4 to TRBJ1-1; D gene ambiguous. CDR3 length: 13 residues. V was cut by 1 base and J by 10 bases, with 13 bases left in between. The DNA of the CDR3 is TGTGCCAGCAGTTTAGGGTTTCAGTATGGAGCTTTCTTT. This gives the protein CASSLGFQYGAFF.

The sample holds one count of this clone. The V gene is TRBV4-1, the J gene TRBJ1-6; D not resolved. CDR1 is MGHRA, CDR2 YSYEKL, per germline. The CDR3 extends over 17 amino acids. Trimming cost V 2 bases and J 9 bases, with 20 bases left between them. The CDR3 DNA sequence: TGCGCCAGCAGCCAACCAGTGGCCGCATTCCCAGGTTCACCCCTCCACTTT. The encoded protein is CASSQPVAAFPGSPLHF.

This clone came up a few times. The CDR3 sequence is CASSLMATLYNEQFF. The CDR3 DNA is TGTGCCAGCAGTTTGATGGCAACCCTTTACAATGAGCAGTTCTTC. The chain carries TRBV27 and TRBJ2-1; D unclear. The V gene lost 3 bases and the J gene lost 4 bases, with 13 bases spanning the gap. Germline lookup yields CDR1 MNHEY and CDR2 SMNVEV (reference sequence). The CDR3 consists of 15 residues.

CDR3 in DNA: TGTGCCAGCAGCCCAACACAGGGAAGGATTGGGGGCTACACCTTC. Translated: CASSPTQGRIGGYTF. This rearrangement joins TRBV3-1 (or the pseudogene TRBV3-2) to TRBJ1-2, with D possibly matching TRBD1 (6 bases). V lost 4 bases and J 8 bases, leaving 20 bases between the germline ends. This CDR3 has 15 amino acids. Per germline, CDR1 LGHDT and CDR2 YNNKEL (reference sequence).